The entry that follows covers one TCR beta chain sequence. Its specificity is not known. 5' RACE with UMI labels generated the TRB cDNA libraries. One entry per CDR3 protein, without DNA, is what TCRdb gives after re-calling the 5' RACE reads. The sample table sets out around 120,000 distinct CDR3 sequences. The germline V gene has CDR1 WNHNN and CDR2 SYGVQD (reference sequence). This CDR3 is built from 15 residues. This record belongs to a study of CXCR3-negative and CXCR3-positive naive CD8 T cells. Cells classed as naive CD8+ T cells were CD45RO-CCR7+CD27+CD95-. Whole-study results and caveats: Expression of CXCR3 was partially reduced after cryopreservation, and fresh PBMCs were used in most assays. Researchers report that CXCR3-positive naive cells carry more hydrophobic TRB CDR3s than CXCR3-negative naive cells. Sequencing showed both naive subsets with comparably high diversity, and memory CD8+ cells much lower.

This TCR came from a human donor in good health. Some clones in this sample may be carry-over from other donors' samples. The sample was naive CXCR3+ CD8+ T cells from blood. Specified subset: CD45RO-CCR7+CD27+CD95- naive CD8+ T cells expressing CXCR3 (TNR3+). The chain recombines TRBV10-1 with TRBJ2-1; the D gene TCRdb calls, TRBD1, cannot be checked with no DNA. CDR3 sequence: CASSGTGVSYNEQFF.